This T cell receptor beta chain was identified in a study of cytomegalovirus exposure and HLA in healthy donors. Study-level background: HLA-typed donors were the source of 83 million or so unique TCRs, which an early data release held.

Notes on this clone: The antigen is undetermined.

With 6 bases removed from V and 3 bases from J, the gap between germline ends came to 18 bases. In germline, CDR1 is SGHTS, CDR2 YDEGEE. This CDR3 is 15 amino acids long. With 60 Vbeta and 13 Jbeta primers, the PCR was carried out. Here immunoSEQ multiplex PCR was the method, and the copy in TCRdb shows in-frame clones only, minus some. The repertoire holds 150,000 or so clones, with around two thirds as singletons. The study's findings and limits: There were several of the most significant clusters that appeared linked to common viral pathogens in a later analysis. Later analysis identified a missense DCLRE1C variant that was linked to TCR beta V- and J-gene trimming.

The TCR was taken from a woman aged 60 to 75 in good health and CMV-seropositive. The sample comprised PBMCs. This chain joins TRBV5-8 and TRBJ1-1; D is perhaps TRBD1 (6 bases). As DNA, the CDR3 is TGTGCCAGCAACGCCGCCAAACAGGGATACACTGAAGCTTTCTTT. Protein: CASNAAKQGYTEAFF. Variable domain in full (rest from reference TRBV5-8 and TRBJ1-1): EAGVTQSPTHLIKTRGQQATLRCSPISGHTSVYWYQQALGLGLQFLLWYDEGEERNRGNFPPRFSGRQFPNYSSELNVNALELEDSALYLCASNAAKQGYTEAFFGQGTRLTVV.